One sample yielded the 30 T cell receptor beta chains listed below, sequenced in a study of shared clonotypes between healthy human individuals. Data came from immunoSEQ multiplex PCR; TCRdb stores just in-frame clones and leaves some out. The sample contains over a million clones, around 97% of which appear only once. Sequencing input: naive CD4+ T cells sorted from blood. Noted subset: CD45RA+ positively selected. Receptors were obtained from a man between 25 and 39 years old in good health.

This clone was detected once. The chain links TRBV4-1 to TRBJ2-1, with no clear D. V was cut by 1 base and J by 8 bases, with 9 bases left in between. The CDR3 contains 13 residues. Per germline, CDR1 MGHRA and CDR2 YSYEKL. The CDR3 DNA follows: TGCGCCAGCAGCCAAGTCGGTGCATATGAGCAGTTCTTC. Its translation is CASSQVGAYEQFF.

This sequence joins TRBV5-1 and TRBJ2-2, with D unresolved. Between the trimmed V and J ends, which lost 5 bases and 5 bases, there was a span of 10 bases. The CDR3 is 13 amino acids. CDR1 is SGHRS, CDR2 YFSETQ, per germline. The CDR3 nucleotides read TGCGCCAGCAGTGTGGGTTCGACCGGGGAGCTGTTTTTT. It translates to CASSVGSTGELFF.

V usage is TRBV7-6 and J usage is TRBJ2-7, with 10 bases fitting TRBD2. The CDR3 loop spans 21 amino acids. Germline assignment: CDR1 SGHVS and CDR2 FNYEAQ. The trim removed 2 bases at V and 0 bases at J, leaving 19 bases unmatched. As DNA, the CDR3 is TGTGCCAGCAGCTTACCCACCACCGGGACTAGCGAGAGTATTAGCTCCTACGAGCAGTACTTC. Translation gives CASSLPTTGTSESISSYEQYF.

The chain joins TRBV5-6 to TRBJ2-7; 10 bases match TRBD1. The germline V gene encodes CDR1 SGHDT and CDR2 YYEEEE. V shed 1 base, J shed 6 bases, and the junction held 4 bases outside the gene matches. This CDR3 is 14 amino acids long. The CDR3 DNA is TGTGCCAGCAGCTTGATGGGACAGGGGCTCGAGCAGTACTTC. Its protein product is CASSLMGQGLEQYF.

The V call is TRBV5-1, the J call TRBJ2-2; 8 bases map to TRBD2. This CDR3 contains 16 residues. V was pared by 0 bases and J by 5 bases, with 6 bases of the junction left unmatched. Germline CDR1 and CDR2: SGHRS and YFSETQ. The DNA of the CDR3 is TGCGCCAGCAGCTTGGGACCAGCGGGAGAAACCGGGGAGCTGTTTTTT. Residues: CASSLGPAGETGELFF.

This clone was observed once. This sequence joins TRBV7-9 and TRBJ2-7, with D maybe TRBD1 (5 bases). From germline, CDR1 is SEHNR and CDR2 FQNEAQ (reference sequence). The CDR3 length is 14 residues. Between the trimmed V and J ends, which lost 5 bases and 2 bases, there was a span of 13 bases. The CDR3 loop reads CASSPTASPYEQYF. In DNA, the CDR3 is TGTGCCAGCAGCCCGACAGCCTCCCCCTACGAGCAGTACTTC.

This clone appeared a single time. The V call is TRBV4-2, the J call TRBJ2-1; unclear D gene. Germline V CDR1 and CDR2: LGHNA, YNFKEQ. V shed 1 base and J shed 1 base, with 14 bases lying between them. The CDR3 has 17 residues. CDR3 protein: CASSQGGRDSSYNEQFF. As DNA, the CDR3 is TGTGCCAGCAGCCAAGGGGGTAGAGACTCGTCCTACAATGAGCAGTTCTTC.

In this sample, this clone turned up once. The gene calls are TRBV5-4 and TRBJ2-5, with D perhaps TRBD2 (5 bases). The CDR3 sequence is 15 residues long. V was trimmed by 2 bases and J by 5 bases, leaving 16 bases between them. Germline CDR1 reads SGHNT; CDR2 reads YYREEE (reference sequence). CDR3 DNA sequence: TGTGCCAGCAGCTTAAAGCGGAAAAGGGAGGAGACCCAGTACTTC. Translated: CASSLKRKREETQYF.

This clone was detected only once. The chain uses TRBV7-9 and TRBJ2-6; the D call may be TRBD1 or TRBD2 (5 bases each). This CDR3 region has 16 residues. Germline V gives CDR1 SEHNR, CDR2 FQNEAQ (reference sequence). Trimming stripped 3 bases from V and 2 bases from J, with 11 bases between. As DNA, the CDR3 is TGTGCCAGCAGCTTTCGCAGGGACGCTGGGGCCAACGTCCTGACTTTC. Translated: CASSFRRDAGANVLTF.

The CDR3 here is CASSFTPGGSTDTQYF. CDR3 bases: TGTGCCAGCAGTTTTACTCCAGGGGGCTCCACAGATACGCAGTATTTT. V usage is TRBV27 and J usage is TRBJ2-3; TRBD1 matches 8 bases. Germline V gives CDR1 MNHEY, CDR2 SMNVEV (reference sequence). J was trimmed by 2 bases and V by 3 bases; bases with no gene match: 7. The CDR3 runs 16 residues.

The gene calls are TRBV5-5 and TRBJ2-4; D remains unclear. Germline V lookup: CDR1 SGHKS, CDR2 YYEKEE (reference sequence). This CDR3 has 14 amino acids. V was shortened by 3 bases and J by 7 bases, with 14 bases between the two germline ends. This chain's CDR3 is CASSSASLGNIQYF. In nucleotides, the CDR3 is TGTGCCAGCAGCTCGGCGAGTTTGGGGAACATTCAGTACTTC.

The V and J genes are TRBV28 and TRBJ2-1; 10 nucleotides line up with TRBD2. Germline V gene lookup returns CDR1 MDHEN and CDR2 SYDVKM. Trimming took 7 bases from V and 2 from J; bases not matched to a gene: 8. The CDR3 has 16 amino acids. The CDR3 protein is CASKIAGGVPYNEQFF. CDR3 in DNA: TGTGCCAGCAAAATAGCGGGAGGTGTTCCCTACAATGAGCAGTTCTTC.

The chain carries TRBV6-5 and TRBJ2-3; TRBD2 matches 7 bases. The CDR3 is made up of 14 amino acids. The J segment lost 0 bases and the V segment lost 8 bases, leaving 5 bases of the junction unmatched. The germline gives CDR1 MNHEY, CDR2 SVGAGI. This chain's CDR3 is CASASSGSTDTQYF. CDR3 sequence (DNA): TGTGCCAGCGCATCTAGCGGTAGCACAGATACGCAGTATTTT.

As for this clone: Mismatch with germline at one junction end may stem from a read error. J is TRBJ1-4 and V is TRBV19; the D gene is possibly TRBD1 (6 bases). Germline V lookup: CDR1 LNHDA, CDR2 SQIVND (reference sequence). The CDR3 covers 15 residues. The CDR3 protein is CASSLDTGSNEKLFF. The CDR3 coding sequence is TGTGCCAGTAGTTTAGATACAGGGTCTAATGAAAAACTGTTTTTT.

The J gene is TRBJ2-7, the V gene TRBV29-1, with 12 positions matching TRBD2. CDR3 length equals 17 residues. Per germline, CDR1 SQVTM and CDR2 ANQGSEA. Losses at the gene ends were 4 bases for V and 0 bases for J; bases not matched to a gene: 10. The CDR3 region is CSVARDPGLAGSYEQYF. DNA of the CDR3: TGCAGCGTTGCACGAGACCCGGGACTAGCGGGCTCCTACGAGCAGTACTTC.

The chain carries TRBV7-2 and TRBJ1-5, with unresolved D. Trimming took off 6 bases at V and 4 bases at J, with 7 bases between the two ends. The CDR3 is 12 amino acids. CDR1 is SGHTA, CDR2 FQGNSA, per germline. The CDR3 spells CASRILNQPQHF. The CDR3 DNA sequence: TGTGCCAGCAGGATACTGAATCAGCCCCAGCATTTT.

This rearrangement joins TRBV9 to TRBJ2-3; TRBD2 matches at 11 bases. Germline lookup yields CDR1 SGDLS and CDR2 YYNGEE. The V gene end was trimmed by 0 bases and the J gene end by 4 bases; junction bases not matched to a gene: 1. The CDR3 runs to 15 residues. The CDR3 reads CASSVVAGGADTQYF. The CDR3 nucleotides are TGTGCCAGCAGCGTAGTAGCGGGAGGGGCAGATACGCAGTATTTT.

V is TRBV28 and J is TRBJ2-5, with TRBD1 identical over 8 bases. V shed 3 bases, J shed 5 bases, and the junction held 8 bases outside the gene matches. CDR1 is MDHEN, CDR2 SYDVKM, per germline. This CDR3 is 15 amino acids long. This CDR3 is CASSFFAGGRETQYF. Here the CDR3 DNA reads TGTGCCAGCAGTTTTTTTGCAGGGGGCAGGGAGACCCAGTACTTC.

The chain uses TRBV2 and TRBJ2-2; possibly TRBD2 for D (6 bases). V lost 2 bases and J lost 9, with 16 bases in between. This CDR3 contains 15 residues. CDR1 SNHLY and CDR2 FYNNEI come from the germline V gene. The CDR3 coding sequence is TGTGCCAGCAGTGAAAATAGCGGTCTAGGGCGGGAGCTGTTTTTT. Its protein product is CASSENSGLGRELFF.

This chain connects TRBV11-2 to TRBJ2-5; D uncertain. The CDR3 spans 16 residues. V lost 5 bases to trimming and J lost 5 bases, with 21 bases between them. The germline CDR1 and CDR2 sequences are SGHAT and FQNNGV. CDR3 bases: TGTGCCAGCAGCCCCCAACTGCCTAGTAGATTCGAGACCCAGTACTTC. Translating gives CASSPQLPSRFETQYF.

CDR3 sequence reads: CASIPSHSSYNEQFF. The CDR3 nucleotides are TGTGCCAGCATCCCATCCCACTCATCCTACAATGAGCAGTTCTTC. V usage is TRBV7-9 and J usage is TRBJ2-1; the D is unclear. The CDR3 totals 15 residues. V was cut by 7 bases and J by 1 base, with 14 bases left in between. CDR1 and CDR2 (germline): SEHNR, FQNEAQ (reference sequence).

The chain links TRBV15 to TRBJ1-5; D remains ambiguous. This CDR3 is 12 amino acids long. Trimming took 1 base from V and 7 from J, leaving 5 bases between them. Germline V CDR1 and CDR2: LNHNV, YYDKDF (reference sequence). CDR3 protein: CATSRGQQPQHF. The CDR3 DNA reads as TGTGCCACCAGCAGAGGTCAACAGCCCCAGCATTTT. The full variable domain, in which reference TRBV15 and TRBJ1-5 provide the parts outside the CDR3, is DAMVIQNPRYQVTQFGKPVTLSCSQTLNHNVMYWYQQKSSQAPKLLFHYYDKDFNNEADTPDNFQSRRPNTSFCFLDIRSPGLGDTAMYLCATSRGQQPQHFGDGTRLSIL.

The V and J genes are TRBV29-1 and TRBJ1-4; the D is unclear. The CDR3 length is 13 residues. Germline CDR1 SQVTM, CDR2 ANQGSEA. Between the trimmed V and J ends, which lost 4 bases and 6 bases, there was a span of 12 bases. This chain's CDR3 is CSVGESDHEKLFF. The CDR3 DNA sequence: TGCAGCGTTGGTGAATCTGACCATGAAAAACTGTTTTTT.

The chain is built from TRBV5-3 and TRBJ2-4, with TRBD1 identical over 7 bases. TRBV5-3 is sorted into the ORF group, with uncertain function. The CDR3 runs to 16 residues. The V segment lost 2 bases and the J segment 3 bases; nucleotides outside the gene matches: 8. The CDR3 reads CARSFLSTGDKNIQYF. CDR3 coding DNA: TGTGCCAGAAGCTTCCTATCAACAGGGGACAAAAACATTCAGTACTTC.

The chain uses TRBV5-5 and TRBJ2-2; 8 bases are shared with TRBD1. Germline V gives CDR1 SGHKS, CDR2 YYEKEE (reference sequence). J lost 7 bases, V lost 4 bases, and 15 bases had no gene match. The CDR3 length is 17 residues. The chain's CDR3 is CASSLIPQGAQGGELFF. CDR3 nucleotide sequence: TGTGCCAGCAGCCTGATACCTCAGGGGGCGCAAGGCGGGGAGCTGTTTTTT.

V and J are TRBV6-1 and TRBJ1-3; D unresolved. Trimming cost V 0 bases and J 0 bases, with 3 bases left between them. This CDR3 spans 14 amino acids. Germline-derived CDR1 and CDR2 are MNHNS and SASEGT. CDR3 DNA sequence: TGTGCCAGCAGTGAAGCCCACTCTGGAAACACCATATATTTT. Translated, it gives CASSEAHSGNTIYF.

The J gene is TRBJ2-1, the V gene TRBV7-9; D unresolved. The CDR3 has 16 amino acids. The germline gives CDR1 SEHNR, CDR2 FQNEAQ (reference sequence). Trimming took off 1 base at V and 0 bases at J, with 10 bases between the two ends. In DNA form, the CDR3 reads TGTGCCAGCAGCTTAGATCCTTATGGCTCCTACAATGAGCAGTTCTTC. Amino acid sequence: CASSLDPYGSYNEQFF. Full variable domain (missing parts from reference TRBV7-9 and TRBJ2-1): DTGVSQNPRHKITKRGQNVTFRCDPISEHNRLYWYRQTLGQGPEFLTYFQNEAQLEKSRLLSDRFSAERPKGSFSTLEIQRTEQGDSAMYLCASSLDPYGSYNEQFFGPGTRLTVL.

CDR3 region: CASSRSRGNTIYF. The CDR3, as DNA: TGTGCCAGCAGCCGCTCTCGAGGAAACACCATATATTTT. The J gene is TRBJ1-3, the V gene TRBV5-4; D is unclear. CDR3 length: 13 residues. V shed 4 bases and J shed 4 bases, with 9 bases lying between them. Germline loops: CDR1 SGHNT, CDR2 YYREEE (reference sequence).

The chain is built from TRBV6-1 and TRBJ1-5; D unclear. V lost 3 bases, J lost 4 bases, and 7 bases lay in between. The CDR3 spans 13 residues. CDR1 and CDR2 from the germline V gene are MNHNS and SASEGT. CDR3 loop: CASSDDLNQPQHF. Here the CDR3 DNA reads TGTGCCAGCAGTGATGACCTGAATCAGCCCCAGCATTTT.

The chain links TRBV2 to TRBJ2-7; TRBD1 aligns across 9 bases. There are 16 residues in the CDR3. Trimming cost V 4 bases and J 0 bases; bases outside gene matches: 7. Germline V gives CDR1 SNHLY, CDR2 FYNNEI. The CDR3 DNA sequence: TGTGCCAGCAGTGGACCGGGACAGGGTGTCTCCTACGAGCAGTACTTC. Its protein is CASSGPGQGVSYEQYF.